This TCR beta chain was sequenced during a study of blood T cell repertoires in COVID-19. The length of the CDR3 is 14 residues. Deletions cut 0 bases from V and 2 bases from J, with 8 bases between. Looked up from germline, CDR1 is MNHEY and CDR2 is SMNVEV (reference sequence). The repertoire was sequenced with immunoSEQ multiplex PCR; TCRdb's copy has only in-frame clones and lacks some. The sample carries 290,000 or so clones, nearly 90% recorded once. The study recruited people aged about 18 to 89 years across 24 US areas. The origin of this receptor is a woman younger than 30 with acute COVID-19. The sample was PBMCs or T cells enriched from blood (not recorded which). The rearrangement joins TRBV27 to TRBJ2-7; the D gene is possibly TRBD1 (5 bases). In nucleotides, the CDR3 is TGTGCCAGCAGTTTATCAGGGGCTCCCTACGAGCAGTACTTC. Protein: CASSLSGAPYEQYF.